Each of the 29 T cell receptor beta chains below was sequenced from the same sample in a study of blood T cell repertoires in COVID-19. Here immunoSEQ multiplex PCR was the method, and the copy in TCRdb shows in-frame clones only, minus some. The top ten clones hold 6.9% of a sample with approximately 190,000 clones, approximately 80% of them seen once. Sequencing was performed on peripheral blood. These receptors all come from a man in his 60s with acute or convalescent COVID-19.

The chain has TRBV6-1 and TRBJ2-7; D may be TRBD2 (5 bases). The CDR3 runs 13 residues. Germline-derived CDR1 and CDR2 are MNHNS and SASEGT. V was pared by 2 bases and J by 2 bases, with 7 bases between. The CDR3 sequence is CASSELATYEQYF. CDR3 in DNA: TGTGCCAGCAGTGAACTAGCTACCTACGAGCAGTACTTC.

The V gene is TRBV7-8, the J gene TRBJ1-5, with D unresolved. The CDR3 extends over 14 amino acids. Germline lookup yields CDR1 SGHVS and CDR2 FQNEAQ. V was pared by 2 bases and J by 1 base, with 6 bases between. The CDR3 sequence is CASSLSASNQPQHF. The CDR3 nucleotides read TGTGCCAGCAGCTTATCTGCGAGCAATCAGCCCCAGCATTTT.

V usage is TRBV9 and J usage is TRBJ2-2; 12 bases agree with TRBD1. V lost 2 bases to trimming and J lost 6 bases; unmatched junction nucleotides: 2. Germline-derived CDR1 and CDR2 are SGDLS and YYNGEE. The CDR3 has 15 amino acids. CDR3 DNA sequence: TGTGCCAGCAGCGTCGGGACAGGGGGCGCCGGGGAGCTGTTTTTT. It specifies CASSVGTGGAGELFF.

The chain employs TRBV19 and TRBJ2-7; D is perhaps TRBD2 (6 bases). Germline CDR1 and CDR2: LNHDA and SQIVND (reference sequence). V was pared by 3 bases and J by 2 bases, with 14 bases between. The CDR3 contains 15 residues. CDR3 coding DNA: TGTGCCAGTAGTATCCCCACGGGAGCCACCTACGAGCAGTACTTC. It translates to CASSIPTGATYEQYF. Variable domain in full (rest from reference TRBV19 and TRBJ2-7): DGGITQSPKYLFRKEGQNVTLSCEQNLNHDAMYWYRQDPGQGLRLIYYSQIVNDFQKGDIAEGYSVSREKKESFPLTVTSAQKNPTAFYLCASSIPTGATYEQYFGPGTRLTVT.

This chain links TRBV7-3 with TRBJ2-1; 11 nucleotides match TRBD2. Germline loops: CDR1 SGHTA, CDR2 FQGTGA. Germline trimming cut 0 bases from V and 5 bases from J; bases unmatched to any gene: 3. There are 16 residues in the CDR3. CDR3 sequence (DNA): TGTGCCAGCAGCTTAACGACTAGCGGGGTCCACAATGAGCAGTTCTTC. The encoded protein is CASSLTTSGVHNEQFF.

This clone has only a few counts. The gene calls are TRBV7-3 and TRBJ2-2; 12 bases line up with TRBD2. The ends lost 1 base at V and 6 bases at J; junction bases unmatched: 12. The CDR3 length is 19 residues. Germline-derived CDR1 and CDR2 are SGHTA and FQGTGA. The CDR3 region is CASSLISTRLAGAAGELFF. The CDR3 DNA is TGTGCCAGCAGCTTAATATCCACAAGACTAGCGGGAGCTGCCGGGGAGCTGTTTTTT.

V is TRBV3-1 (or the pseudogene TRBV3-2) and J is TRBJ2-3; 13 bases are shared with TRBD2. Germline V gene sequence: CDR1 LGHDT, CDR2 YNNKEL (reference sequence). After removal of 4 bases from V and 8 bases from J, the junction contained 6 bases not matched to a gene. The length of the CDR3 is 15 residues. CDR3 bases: TGTGCCAGCAGCCCACTAGCGGGGGGGGGAGGTACGCAGTATTTT. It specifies CASSPLAGGGGTQYF.

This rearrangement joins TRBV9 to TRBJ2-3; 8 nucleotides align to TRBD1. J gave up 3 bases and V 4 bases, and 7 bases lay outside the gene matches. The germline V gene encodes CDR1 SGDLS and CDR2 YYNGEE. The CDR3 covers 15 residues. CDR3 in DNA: TGTGCCAGCAGCACCTGGACAGGGTGGACAGATACGCAGTATTTT. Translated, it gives CASSTWTGWTDTQYF.

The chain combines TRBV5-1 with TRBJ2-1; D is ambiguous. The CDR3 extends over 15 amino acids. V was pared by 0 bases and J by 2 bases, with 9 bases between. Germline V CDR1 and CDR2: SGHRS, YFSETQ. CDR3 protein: CASSLAALTYNEQFF. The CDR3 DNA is TGCGCCAGCAGCTTGGCCGCGTTGACCTACAATGAGCAGTTCTTC.

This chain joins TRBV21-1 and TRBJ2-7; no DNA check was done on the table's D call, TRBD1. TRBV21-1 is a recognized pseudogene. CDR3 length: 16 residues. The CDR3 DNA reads TGTGCCAGCAGCAAAAGGAAAACGGGACAGAGCTACGAGCAGTACTTC. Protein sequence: CASSKRKTGQSYEQYF.

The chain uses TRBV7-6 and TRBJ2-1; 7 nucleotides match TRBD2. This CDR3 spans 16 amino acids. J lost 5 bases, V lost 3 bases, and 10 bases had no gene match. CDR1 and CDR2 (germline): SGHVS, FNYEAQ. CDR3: CASSFSRTRNDNEQFF. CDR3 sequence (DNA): TGTGCCAGCAGCTTTAGCAGGACTAGAAATGACAATGAGCAGTTCTTC.

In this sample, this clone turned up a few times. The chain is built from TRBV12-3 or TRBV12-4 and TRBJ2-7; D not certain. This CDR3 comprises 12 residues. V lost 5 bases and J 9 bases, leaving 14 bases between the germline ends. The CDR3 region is CASSPTRVRQYF. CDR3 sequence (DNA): TGTGCCAGCAGTCCCACCCGGGTAAGGCAGTACTTC.

The CDR3 region has the DNA TGTGCCAGCGCGAAGCGGGAGTCCCACTACGAGCAGTACTTC. Its protein product is CASAKRESHYEQYF. The chain carries TRBV6-5 and TRBJ2-7; 8 nucleotides agree with TRBD2. The CDR3 has 14 amino acids. J was trimmed by 3 bases and V by 8 bases; bases with no gene match: 9. CDR1 is MNHEY, CDR2 SVGAGI, per germline.

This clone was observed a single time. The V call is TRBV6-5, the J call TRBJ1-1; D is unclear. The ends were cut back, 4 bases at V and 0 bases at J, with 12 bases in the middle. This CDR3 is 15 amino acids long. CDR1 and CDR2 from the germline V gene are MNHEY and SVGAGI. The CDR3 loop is CASSFLTSVNTEAFF. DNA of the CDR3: TGTGCCAGCAGTTTTTTGACATCGGTGAACACTGAAGCTTTCTTT.

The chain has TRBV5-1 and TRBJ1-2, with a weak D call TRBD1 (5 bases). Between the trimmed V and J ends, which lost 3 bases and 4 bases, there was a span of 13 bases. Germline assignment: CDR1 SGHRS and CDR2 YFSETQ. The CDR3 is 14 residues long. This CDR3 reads CASSSMTATYGYTF. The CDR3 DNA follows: TGCGCCAGCAGCTCGATGACAGCAACCTATGGCTACACCTTC.

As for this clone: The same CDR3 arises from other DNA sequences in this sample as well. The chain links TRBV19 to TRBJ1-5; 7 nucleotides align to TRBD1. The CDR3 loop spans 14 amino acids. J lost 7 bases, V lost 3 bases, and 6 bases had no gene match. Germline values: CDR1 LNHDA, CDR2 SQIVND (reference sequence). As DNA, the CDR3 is TGTGCCAGTAGTATCGTAGGGGGCGGGCAGCCCCAGCATTTT. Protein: CASSIVGGGQPQHF.

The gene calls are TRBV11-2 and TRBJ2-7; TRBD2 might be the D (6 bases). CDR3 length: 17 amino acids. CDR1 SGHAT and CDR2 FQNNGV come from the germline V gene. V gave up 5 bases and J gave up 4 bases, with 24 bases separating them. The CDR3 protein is CASSPLGSRSLGYEQYF. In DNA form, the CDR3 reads TGTGCCAGCAGCCCCCTCGGGAGTCGTTCCCTGGGGTACGAGCAGTACTTC.

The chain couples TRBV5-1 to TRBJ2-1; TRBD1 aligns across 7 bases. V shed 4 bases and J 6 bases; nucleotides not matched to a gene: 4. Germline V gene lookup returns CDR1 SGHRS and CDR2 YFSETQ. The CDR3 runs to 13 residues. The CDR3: CASSPTGSNEQFF. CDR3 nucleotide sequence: TGCGCCAGCAGCCCGACAGGGTCCAATGAGCAGTTCTTC.

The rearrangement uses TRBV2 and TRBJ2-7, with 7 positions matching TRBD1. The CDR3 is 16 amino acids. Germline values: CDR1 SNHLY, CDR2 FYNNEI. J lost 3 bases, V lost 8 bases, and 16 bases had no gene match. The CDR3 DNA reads TGTGCCAGCTGGGGCAAAGGAGAGACAGGGATCTACGAGCAGTACTTC. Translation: CASWGKGETGIYEQYF.

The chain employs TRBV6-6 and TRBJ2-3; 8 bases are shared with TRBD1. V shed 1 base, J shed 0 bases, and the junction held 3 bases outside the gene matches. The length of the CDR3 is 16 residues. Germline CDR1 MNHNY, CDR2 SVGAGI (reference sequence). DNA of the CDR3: TGTGCCAGCAGTTACTGGGGACAGGTTAGCACAGATACGCAGTATTTT. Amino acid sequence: CASSYWGQVSTDTQYF.

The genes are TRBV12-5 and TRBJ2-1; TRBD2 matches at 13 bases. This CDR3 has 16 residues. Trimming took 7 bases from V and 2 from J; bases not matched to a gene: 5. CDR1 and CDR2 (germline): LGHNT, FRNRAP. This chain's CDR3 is CASAPGLAGPYNEQFF. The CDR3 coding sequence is TGTGCTAGTGCTCCGGGACTAGCGGGACCCTACAATGAGCAGTTCTTC. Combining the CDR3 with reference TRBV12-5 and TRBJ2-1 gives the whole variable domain DARVTQTPRHKVTEMGQEVTMRCQPILGHNTVFWYRQTMMQGLELLAYFRNRAPLDDSGMPKDRFSAEMPDATLATLKIQPSEPRDSAVYFCASAPGLAGPYNEQFFGPGTRLTVL.

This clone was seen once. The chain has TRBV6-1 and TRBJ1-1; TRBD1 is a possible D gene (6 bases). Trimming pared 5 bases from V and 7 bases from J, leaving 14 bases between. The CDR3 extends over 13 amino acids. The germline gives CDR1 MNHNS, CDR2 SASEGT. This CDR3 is CASSSVQGLEAFF. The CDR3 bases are TGTGCCAGCAGTTCGGTACAGGGCCTTGAAGCTTTCTTT.

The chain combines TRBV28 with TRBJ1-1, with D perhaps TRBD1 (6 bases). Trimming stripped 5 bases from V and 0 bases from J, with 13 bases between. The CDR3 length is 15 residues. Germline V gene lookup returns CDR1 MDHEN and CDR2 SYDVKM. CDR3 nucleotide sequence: TGTGCCAGCAGTCCGCATACAGGGATGAACACTGAAGCTTTCTTT. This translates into CASSPHTGMNTEAFF.

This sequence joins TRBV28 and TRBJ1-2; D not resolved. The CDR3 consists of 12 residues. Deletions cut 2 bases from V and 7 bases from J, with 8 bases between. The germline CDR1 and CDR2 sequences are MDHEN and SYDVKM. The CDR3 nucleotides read TGTGCCAGCAGTTTACAAGCGGGTGGCTACACCTTC. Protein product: CASSLQAGGYTF.

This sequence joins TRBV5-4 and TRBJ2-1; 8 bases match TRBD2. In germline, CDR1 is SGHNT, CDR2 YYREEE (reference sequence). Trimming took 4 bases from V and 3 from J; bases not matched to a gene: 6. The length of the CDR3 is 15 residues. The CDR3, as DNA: TGTGCCAGCAGCCCTGCGGCGGGGGGCTACAATGAGCAGTTCTTC. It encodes CASSPAAGGYNEQFF.

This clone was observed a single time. The CDR3 DNA is TGTGCCAGCAGTCGTCTACAGGGGAACACTGAAGCTTTCTTT. This codes for CASSRLQGNTEAFF. The chain combines TRBV6-5 with TRBJ1-1; TRBD1 is a possible D gene (6 bases). The CDR3 consists of 14 residues. V shed 5 bases and J shed 1 base, with 11 bases lying between them. Germline CDR1 MNHEY, CDR2 SVGAGI.

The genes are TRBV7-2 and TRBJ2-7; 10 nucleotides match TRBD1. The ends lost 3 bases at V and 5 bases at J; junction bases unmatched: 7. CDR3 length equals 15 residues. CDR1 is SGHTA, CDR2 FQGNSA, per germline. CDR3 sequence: CASSLGQGRVNEQYF. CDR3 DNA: TGTGCCAGCAGCTTGGGACAGGGGCGTGTCAACGAGCAGTACTTC.

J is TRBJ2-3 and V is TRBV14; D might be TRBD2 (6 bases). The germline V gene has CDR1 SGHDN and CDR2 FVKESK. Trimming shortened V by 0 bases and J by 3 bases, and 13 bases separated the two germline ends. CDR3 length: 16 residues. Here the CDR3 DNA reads TGTGCCAGCAGCCAAGATGGGGCGGGGATTACAGATACGCAGTATTTT. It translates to CASSQDGAGITDTQYF.

The CDR3 sequence: CASSLVSGWSTDTQYF. The CDR3 DNA reads as TGTGCCAGCAGTTTAGTGTCGGGGTGGAGTACAGATACGCAGTATTTT. The chain employs TRBV27 and TRBJ2-3, with a tentative D call TRBD2 (5 bases). Trimming stripped 2 bases from V and 3 bases from J, with 15 bases between. Germline V gene lookup returns CDR1 MNHEY and CDR2 SMNVEV (reference sequence). CDR3 length equals 16 residues.